Listed below are T cell receptor beta chains from one sample, sequenced in a study of T cells in Graves' hyperthyroidism and ophthalmopathy. TCRdb ran MiXCR on the multiplex PCR reads and lists one entry per CDR3 protein. There are hundreds of thousands of distinct CDR3 sequences in the sample; roughly 14% occur only once, and about 4.5% lies in the top ten. The sequencing input was blood. These receptors all stem from a middle-aged woman with Graves' ophthalmopathy. Both conserved end residues are part of each CDR3. Each record gives: D gene, V gene, clone size, J gene, CDR3 DNA, CDR3 protein. D genes are given only for firm matches. The size field is filled for only some rows; it gives once, few, many or a size class.

>.|TRBV6-1|.|TRBJ2-5
TGTGCCAGCGAGGTGAACAACTATTCAGAAGAGACCCAGTACTTC
CASEVNNYSEETQYF
>.|TRBV7-8|many|TRBJ2-7
TGTGCCAGCAGCCCCAAGGCGGACGAGCAGTACTTC
CASSPKADEQYF
>TRBD1|TRBV6-1|many|TRBJ2-2
TGTGCCACCAAACCGGGACAGCTAGCAACCGGGGAGCTGTTTTTT
CATKPGQLATGELFF
>.|TRBV20-1|many|TRBJ2-3
TGCAGTGCTAGAGATCTTGGTAGCGCTACCACCGTCACAGATACGCAGTATTTT
CSARDLGSATTVTDTQYF
>.|TRBV28|many|TRBJ1-5
TGTGCCAGCAGTTTACCCGGCGGGGGTGGAAATCAGCCCCAGCATTTT
CASSLPGGGGNQPQHF
>.|TRBV7-8|many|TRBJ2-4
TGTGCCAGCAGCTTAGTAGCGGAGGGAAACATTCAGTACTTC
CASSLVAEGNIQYF
>TRBD2|TRBV15|many|TRBJ2-2
TGTGCCACCAGCAGACAGGGTGGACTAGCGGGACGGACCGGGGAGCTGTTTTTT
CATSRQGGLAGRTGELFF
>.|TRBV20-1|.|TRBJ1-5
TGCAGTGCTAGAAACAGCGGTAGCAATCAGCCCCAGCATTTT
CSARNSGSNQPQHF
>TRBD1|TRBV11-2|many|TRBJ1-5
TGTGCCAGCAGCGTCCGGGACAGTTCCCTGAGCAATCAGCCCCAGCATTTT
CASSVRDSSLSNQPQHF
>.|TRBV6-2/TRBV6-3|many|TRBJ2-2
TGTGCCAGCAGGGATCACAACACCGGGGAGCTGTTTTTT
CASRDHNTGELFF
>.|TRBV7-8|many|TRBJ2-4
TGTGCCAGCAGCCCGGGGGCAGGGGGTGCCAAAAACATTCAGTACTTC
CASSPGAGGAKNIQYF
>.|TRBV30|few|TRBJ1-1
TGTGCCTGGATAAAGAGATCCACTGAAGCTTTCTTT
CAWIKRSTEAFF
>.|TRBV28|many|TRBJ1-5
TGTGCCAGCAGTGGGGAGAGGTATAGCAATCAGCCCCAGCATTTT
CASSGERYSNQPQHF
>.|TRBV12-3/TRBV12-4|.|TRBJ2-2
TGTGCCAGCAGGTCGCCGGGACACAACACCGGGGAGCTGTTTTTT
CASRSPGHNTGELFF
>.|TRBV25-1|.|TRBJ2-5
TGTGCCAGCAGTGAATCGGAGGCACAGGGAGGAGAAGAGACCCAGTACTTC
CASSESEAQGGEETQYF
>.|TRBV2|.|TRBJ1-2
TGTGCCAGCAGTCTGAAATCGGGTCAGCGGATCTATGGCTACACCTTC
CASSLKSGQRIYGYTF
>.|TRBV28|many|TRBJ1-2
TGTGCCAGCAGTTCTCGGGGGGAGGGCTATGGCTACACCTTC
CASSSRGEGYGYTF
>.|TRBV11-2|many|TRBJ2-7
TGTGCCAGCAGCTACTCCGGGTCCCACGAGCAGTACTTC
CASSYSGSHEQYF
>.|TRBV20-1|many|TRBJ2-1
TGCAGTGCTAGAGGGAGAAACAATGAGCAGTTCTTC
CSARGRNNEQFF
>TRBD1|TRBV10-3|many|TRBJ2-7
TGTGCCATCAGTGTAACGTCCCGGACAGGGGCGAACTCCTACGAGCAGTACTTC
CAISVTSRTGANSYEQYF
>.|TRBV12-3/TRBV12-4|many|TRBJ2-7
TGTGCCAGCAGTTCCCTTACCTACGAGCAGTACTTC
CASSSLTYEQYF
>TRBD2|TRBV6-2/TRBV6-3|.|TRBJ2-5
TGTGCCAGCAAACTAGCGGAGGAGTACCAAGAGACCCAGTACTTC
CASKLAEEYQETQYF
>.|TRBV20-1|many|TRBJ1-2
TGCAGTGCTAGAGTCCCCAGGAGGGGCGATGGCTACACCTTC
CSARVPRRGDGYTF
>.|TRBV6-7|many|TRBJ2-2
TGTGCCAGCAGTTACGAAGAGGATCATAACACCGGGGAGCTGTTTTTT
CASSYEEDHNTGELFF
>TRBD1|TRBV29-1|.|TRBJ2-7
TGCAGCGTTGAAGTGATCGTGGCCCAGGGACAGGGGAACCCTAGCTCCTACGAGCAGTACTTC
CSVEVIVAQGQGNPSSYEQYF
>.|TRBV6-1|many|TRBJ1-6
TGTGCCAGCAGCCTCATAGCGGATAATTCACCCCTCCACTTT
CASSLIADNSPLHF
>.|TRBV6-5|many|TRBJ2-3
TGTGCCAGCAGTTCCACCTTGGTAACAGATACGCAGTATTTT
CASSSTLVTDTQYF
>TRBD1|TRBV13|.|TRBJ2-2
TGTGCCAGCAGCCCCGGACCGGGACAGGATACCGGGGAGCTGTTTTTT
CASSPGPGQDTGELFF
>TRBD1|TRBV6-1|many|TRBJ2-2
TGTGCCAGCAGATTCGGACAGGCGAGGAACACCGGGGAGCTGTTTTTT
CASRFGQARNTGELFF
>.|TRBV6-1|.|TRBJ1-5
TGTGCCAGCAGACGGGAGGGCCGGAGGGGGGAGACCCAGCATTTT
CASRREGRRGETQHF
>TRBD1|TRBV15|many|TRBJ1-2
TGTGCCACCAGCAGAGCAGGACAGGGTAAATTGGGCTACACCTTC
CATSRAGQGKLGYTF
>.|TRBV30|few|TRBJ2-4
TGTGCCTGGAGTCTAGGAGGGGTCCAAAACATTCAGTACTTC
CAWSLGGVQNIQYF
>.|TRBV5-1|few|TRBJ2-2
TGCGCCAGCAGCTTGGTGACCCCAGGGGAGACCGGGGAGCTGTTTTTT
CASSLVTPGETGELFF
>.|TRBV28|few|TRBJ1-2
TGTGCCAGCAGGGGTCCCTTGGGGGGCTATGGCTACACCTTC
CASRGPLGGYGYTF
>.|TRBV14|many|TRBJ2-5
TGTGCCAGCACAGAGACCCAGTACTTC
CASTETQYF
>.|TRBV7-2|many|TRBJ2-5
TGTGCCAGCAGCGCGGCCAACCAAGAGACCCAGTACTTC
CASSAANQETQYF
>TRBD2|TRBV12-3/TRBV12-4|few|TRBJ2-1
TGTGCCAGCAGTCCGGGGAGGGGTTTGTGGGATGAGCAGTTCTTC
CASSPGRGLWDEQFF